This TCR beta chain was sequenced during a study of blood T cell repertoires in COVID-19. Germline CDR1 reads MNHNY; CDR2 reads SVGAGI (reference sequence). V was cut by 5 bases and J by 7 bases, with 24 bases left in between. The CDR3 contains 17 residues. Source study methods: Estimates of nucleated cell counts were drawn from the amplification of reference gene primers. TCRdb keeps only in-frame clones here, not all; method: immunoSEQ multiplex PCR. V and J calls and clone size are given by that table; D and trimming were obtained from the DNA. The sample carries some 300,000 clones, roughly nine tenths recorded once. In terms of age and location, participants ranged from about 18 to 100 years and lived in around 22 US areas. The table lists this clone with a count of one.

The sequence was obtained from a woman aged 45 to 65 who had been exposed to COVID-19. The sample taken for sequencing was PBMCs or T cells enriched from blood (not recorded which). This rearrangement joins TRBV6-6 to TRBJ1-5; D is undetermined. CDR3: CASSHEWAQIEWQPQHF. CDR3 nucleotides: TGTGCCAGCAGTCACGAGTGGGCCCAGATTGAGTGGCAGCCCCAGCATTTT.